The 18 T cell receptor beta chains reported below all come from one sample, sequenced in a study of blood T cell repertoires in COVID-19. Data came from immunoSEQ multiplex PCR; TCRdb stores just in-frame clones and leaves some out. The sample has 70,000 to 85,000 clones; roughly four fifths are singletons. The sample comprised peripheral blood. The receptors stem from a man in his sixties with acute or convalescent COVID-19.

This clone was recorded once. The genes are TRBV7-2 and TRBJ1-5; D is possibly TRBD1 (5 bases). The length of the CDR3 is 15 residues. V was cut by 5 bases and J by 3 bases, with 14 bases left in between. Germline assignment: CDR1 SGHTA and CDR2 FQGNSA. CDR3 bases: TGTGCCAGCAGCCTGGATGCTGGGGCCAATCAGCCCCAGCATTTT. It codes for CASSLDAGANQPQHF.

This chain joins TRBV19 and TRBJ2-5; D is unclear. The ends were cut back, 6 bases at V and 5 bases at J, with 7 bases in the middle. The CDR3 is 11 amino acids. In germline, CDR1 is LNHDA, CDR2 SQIVND (reference sequence). The CDR3 coding sequence is TGTGCCAGTAGGTTGTCTGAGACCCAGTACTTC. Translated, it gives CASRLSETQYF.

The chain couples TRBV7-9 to TRBJ2-7; no reliable D call. The CDR3 loop spans 13 amino acids. The V gene lost 2 bases and the J gene lost 4 bases, with 9 bases spanning the gap. The germline CDR1 and CDR2 sequences are SEHNR and FQNEAQ (reference sequence). The CDR3 nucleotides read TGTGCCAGCAGCTTAATCCCCATGTACGAGCAGTACTTC. Translation: CASSLIPMYEQYF.

The chain recombines TRBV14 with TRBJ1-1; 10 bases agree with TRBD1. CDR1 and CDR2 (germline): SGHDN, FVKESK. J gave up 1 base and V 0 bases, and 17 bases lay outside the gene matches. The length of the CDR3 is 21 residues. The CDR3 is CASSQDNWLTGGAKRNTEAFF. The CDR3 DNA follows: TGTGCCAGCAGCCAAGACAACTGGCTGACAGGGGGCGCAAAGAGGAACACTGAAGCTTTCTTT.

This chain connects TRBV28 to TRBJ1-5; weak D call: TRBD1 (6 bases). With 3 bases removed from V and 0 bases from J, the gap between germline ends came to 15 bases. Germline V gene lookup returns CDR1 MDHEN and CDR2 SYDVKM. The CDR3 sequence is 17 residues long. CDR3 residues: CASSFGRGLYSNQPQHF. The CDR3 DNA sequence: TGTGCCAGCAGTTTTGGCAGGGGTCTCTATAGCAATCAGCCCCAGCATTTT. Full variable domain (rest looked up from reference TRBV28 and TRBJ1-5): DVKVTQSSRYLVKRTGEKVFLECVQDMDHENMFWYRQDPGLGLRLIYFSYDVKMKEKGDIPEGYSVSREKKERFSLILESASTNQTSMYLCASSFGRGLYSNQPQHFGDGTRLSIL.

The chain has TRBV2 and TRBJ1-2, with D tentatively TRBD1 (5 bases). Trimming removed 2 bases from V and 4 bases from J, with 8 bases in between. CDR1 is SNHLY, CDR2 FYNNEI, per germline. The CDR3 length is 13 residues. The chain's CDR3 is CASSETQGYGYTF. The CDR3 DNA reads as TGTGCCAGCAGTGAAACCCAGGGCTATGGCTACACCTTC.

The chain joins TRBV28 to TRBJ1-2; possible D gene TRBD1, 5 bases. The CDR3 extends over 13 amino acids. V was cut by 4 bases and J by 4 bases, with 10 bases left in between. Germline V gene sequence: CDR1 MDHEN, CDR2 SYDVKM. The CDR3 is CASSSQGGYGYTF. The CDR3 coding sequence is TGTGCCAGCAGTTCTCAGGGAGGCTATGGCTACACCTTC.

The chain is built from TRBV4-2 and TRBJ2-7; 10 bases fit TRBD1. The V gene's germline CDR1 is LGHNA and CDR2 YNFKEQ. Unmatched junction bases numbered 3, after V lost 1 base and J lost 3 bases. The CDR3 spans 15 residues. The CDR3: CASSQVGDRGYEQYF. CDR3 coding DNA: TGTGCCAGCAGCCAAGTTGGGGACAGGGGCTACGAGCAGTACTTC.

The chain employs TRBV19 and TRBJ1-4; no firm D call. V dropped 3 bases and J dropped 10 bases, with 18 bases sitting between them. This CDR3 is 15 amino acids long. The V gene's germline CDR1 is LNHDA and CDR2 SQIVND (reference sequence). The CDR3 DNA is TGTGCCAGTAGTATTCCCGGAGGCATAATGGGAAAACTGTTTTTT. It codes for CASSIPGGIMGKLFF. The whole variable domain, filled in from reference TRBV19 and TRBJ1-4, reads DGGITQSPKYLFRKEGQNVTLSCEQNLNHDAMYWYRQDPGQGLRLIYYSQIVNDFQKGDIAEGYSVSREKKESFPLTVTSAQKNPTAFYLCASSIPGGIMGKLFFGSGTQLSVL.

The V call is TRBV4-3, the J call TRBJ2-1; maybe TRBD2 (6 bases). The germline V gene encodes CDR1 LGHNA and CDR2 YSLEER. There are 16 residues in the CDR3. Between the trimmed V and J ends, which lost 0 bases and 1 base, there was a span of 10 bases. CDR3 residues: CASSQEGTPSYNEQFF. In DNA, the CDR3 is TGCGCCAGCAGCCAAGAGGGGACTCCGTCCTACAATGAGCAGTTCTTC.

This clone was observed a single time. CDR3 residues: CASSLTASTGMGSNQPQHF. The CDR3 DNA follows: TGTGCCAGCAGCCTCACTGCGTCGACAGGGATGGGAAGCAATCAGCCCCAGCATTTT. This chain connects TRBV4-2 to TRBJ1-5, with 7 nucleotides matching TRBD1. V trimming: 4 bases; J trimming: 1 base; junction bases outside the gene matches: 16. This CDR3 is built from 19 residues. Germline V gene sequence: CDR1 LGHNA, CDR2 YNFKEQ.

The chain combines TRBV19 with TRBJ2-7; TRBD1 aligns across 7 bases. J was trimmed by 1 base and V by 5 bases; bases with no gene match: 2. CDR3 length: 13 amino acids. From germline, CDR1 is LNHDA and CDR2 SQIVND (reference sequence). The CDR3 sequence is CASSRQGSYEQYF. The CDR3 DNA is TGTGCCAGTAGTCGACAGGGATCCTACGAGCAGTACTTC.

The genes are TRBV7-9 and TRBJ2-7; TRBD2 aligns across 7 bases. V shed 5 bases and J 2 bases; nucleotides not matched to a gene: 6. CDR1 and CDR2 (germline): SEHNR, FQNEAQ (reference sequence). This CDR3 has 14 amino acids. The CDR3 nucleotides are TGTGCCAGCAGCCCCCGGGGGGTTACCTACGAGCAGTACTTC. It yields the protein CASSPRGVTYEQYF.

The chain recombines TRBV6-5 with TRBJ2-2; tentative D call: TRBD2 (5 bases). The germline gives CDR1 MNHEY, CDR2 SVGAGI. V lost 6 bases, J lost 6 bases, and 11 bases lay in between. This CDR3 is 13 amino acids long. The CDR3 DNA reads TGTGCCAGCAGCCGCACTAGTTCCGGGGAGCTGTTTTTT. Its protein product is CASSRTSSGELFF.

This clone was seen only once. The genes are TRBV30 and TRBJ1-2, with 10 bases lining up with TRBD1. The CDR3 is made up of 15 amino acids. CDR1 GTSNPN and CDR2 SVGIG come from the germline V gene (reference sequence). Germline trimming cut 0 bases from V and 4 bases from J; bases unmatched to any gene: 5. The CDR3 region is CAWSVRGQGIYGYTF. CDR3 sequence (DNA): TGTGCCTGGAGTGTTAGGGGACAGGGGATCTATGGCTACACCTTC.

V usage is TRBV30 and J usage is TRBJ2-5; no clear D. This CDR3 region has 11 residues. Germline CDR1 GTSNPN, CDR2 SVGIG (reference sequence). Trimming left V 7 bases short and J 4 bases short, with 10 bases between. The CDR3 loop is CASAASETQYF. CDR3 nucleotide sequence: TGTGCCTCGGCGGCCTCAGAGACCCAGTACTTC. Combining the CDR3 with reference TRBV30 and TRBJ2-5 gives the whole variable domain SQTIHQWPATLVQPVGSPLSLECTVEGTSNPNLYWYRQAAGRGLQLLFYSVGIGQISSEVPQNLSASRPQDRQFILSSKKLLLSDSGFYLCASAASETQYFGPGTRLLVL.

The V call is TRBV15, the J call TRBJ2-3; 7 bases agree with TRBD1. The V gene end was trimmed by 7 bases and the J gene end by 2 bases; junction bases not matched to a gene: 9. CDR3 length: 15 amino acids. Germline assignment: CDR1 LNHNV and CDR2 YYDKDF (reference sequence). The DNA for the CDR3 is TGTGCCACCACCAACCCAGGGGGATACACAGATACGCAGTATTTT. It translates to CATTNPGGYTDTQYF.

This chain uses TRBV4-3 with TRBJ1-1, with D maybe TRBD1 (6 bases). V gave up 3 bases and J gave up 1 base, with 12 bases separating them. The CDR3 sequence is 15 residues long. Germline V gene sequence: CDR1 LGHNA, CDR2 YSLEER. The CDR3 reads CASSQLLGQNTEAFF. The CDR3, as DNA: TGCGCCAGCAGCCAGCTCCTGGGACAGAACACTGAAGCTTTCTTT.